The rows below give T cell receptor beta chains drawn from one sample of a study of shared clonotypes between healthy human individuals. TCRdb keeps only in-frame clones here, not all; method: immunoSEQ multiplex PCR. The repertoire holds about 990,000 clones, with around three quarters as singletons. The sequenced sample consisted of memory CD4+ T cells from PBMCs. Source of these receptors: a man between 18 and 35 years old in good health. Some clones in this sample may be carry-over from other donors' samples. CDR3s include the opening cysteine and the closing phenylalanine or tryptophan. A D gene is named only where the DNA matches it firmly. Not all rows give a size; the values are once, few, many and, for expanded clones, a class.

>NA|TRBV14|TRBJ2-7|NA
TGTGCCAGCAGCCCAATTAGGGGGAGCTCCTACGAGCAGTACTTC
CASSPIRGSSYEQYF
>TRBD1|TRBV25-1|TRBJ2-7|NA
TGTGCCAGCAGTGGAAGGAGACAGGGTAGCTCCTACGAGCAGTACTTC
CASSGRRQGSSYEQYF
>TRBD1|TRBV18|TRBJ1-4|NA
TGTGCCAGCTCGCCGGGACAGATAACTAATGAAAAACTGTTTTTT
CASSPGQITNEKLFF
>TRBD2|TRBV5-1|TRBJ2-3|NA
TGCGCCAGCAGCTTTGGGGCGGGAGACACAGATACGCAGTATTTT
CASSFGAGDTDTQYF
>TRBD2|TRBV5-1|TRBJ2-3|NA
TGCGCCAGCAGCTTGAGCCTAGCGGGAGGAGGCACAGATACGCAGTATTTT
CASSLSLAGGGTDTQYF
>NA|TRBV5-1|TRBJ2-7|NA
TGCGCCAGCAGCTTGGCCTGGGGGGACAGCCCCTCCTACGAGCAGTACTTC
CASSLAWGDSPSYEQYF
>TRBD2|TRBV18|TRBJ2-5|NA
TGTGCCAGCTCATCAATAGCGGGAGGTGTCCAAGAGACCCAGTACTTC
CASSSIAGGVQETQYF
>TRBD2|TRBV29-1|TRBJ2-3|NA
TGCAGCGCCGGACTAGCGGGAGGCACTCGTATTGGCACAGATACGCAGTATTTT
CSAGLAGGTRIGTDTQYF
>NA|TRBV27|TRBJ1-1|NA
TGTGCCAGCAGTTTAAGTGGTTGGGGAAGGGGCACTGAAGCTTTCTTT
CASSLSGWGRGTEAFF
>TRBD1|TRBV2|TRBJ1-1|NA
TGTGCCAGCAGTGCCCCTGGGGCAGGGGGCAGGATGAACACTGAAGCTTTCTTT
CASSAPGAGGRMNTEAFF
>NA|TRBV4-3|TRBJ1-1|NA
TGCGCCAGCAGCCAAGATCTTGCTTGGGGCACTGAAGCTTTCTTT
CASSQDLAWGTEAFF
>NA|TRBV14|TRBJ2-3|NA
TGTGCCAGCAGCCGTACAGTGTCGAGCACAGATACGCAGTATTTT
CASSRTVSSTDTQYF
>TRBD1|TRBV9|TRBJ2-1|few
TGTGCCAGCAGCGTACTCACACAGGGGGATGAGCAGTTCTTC
CASSVLTQGDEQFF
>NA|TRBV7-9|TRBJ2-2|NA
TGTGCCAGCAGCTTCAAGCGGGACACCGGGGAGCTGTTTTTT
CASSFKRDTGELFF
>NA|TRBV10-1|TRBJ2-5|NA
TGCGCCAGCAGCGGGACAAGCGAAATTCGCGGGGGAACCCAGTACTTC
CASSGTSEIRGGTQYF
>NA|TRBV28|TRBJ1-6|NA
TGTGCCAGCATCCCCTCGTGGGGAGTTAATTCACCCCTCCACTTT
CASIPSWGVNSPLHF
>TRBD1|TRBV7-2|TRBJ2-5|NA
TGTGCCAGCACAGGGGGCGAAGAGACCCAGTACTTC
CASTGGEETQYF
>NA|TRBV7-8|TRBJ2-5|once
TGTGCCAGCAGCTTCTCTCGTGGGAAGTGGGAGACCCAGTACTTC
CASSFSRGKWETQYF
>NA|TRBV5-1|TRBJ2-4|once
TGCGCCAGCAGCCCGCCGGGAGCCAAAAACATTCAGTACTTC
CASSPPGAKNIQYF
>TRBD2|TRBV7-7|TRBJ2-5|NA
TGTGCCAGCAGCGCCGGGACTAGCGGGAGCGTAGAGACCCAGTACTTC
CASSAGTSGSVETQYF
>TRBD1|TRBV18|TRBJ1-1|once
TGTGCCAGCTCACTACCTTTCCGACAGGGCGCCACTGAAGCTTTCTTT
CASSLPFRQGATEAFF